This T cell receptor (beta chain) was found in a study of control samples from healthy donors and cancer patients. Assay: immunoSEQ multiplex PCR; the TCRdb copy retains only in-frame clones and omits some. The sample has around 100,000 clones, roughly 90% seen once. The germline V gene encodes CDR1 SEHNR and CDR2 FQNEAQ (reference sequence). With 2 bases clipped from V and 5 bases from J, the junction kept 2 bases outside the gene matches. The CDR3 sequence is 14 residues long. The sample comprised blood. The genes are TRBV7-9 and TRBJ1-5; TRBD1 aligns across 8 bases. The TCR originated in a woman in her 70s in good health. The chain's CDR3 is CASSLQQGDQPQHF. In DNA, the CDR3 is TGTGCCAGCAGCTTACAACAGGGGGATCAGCCCCAGCATTTT.